This entry lists 20 T cell receptor beta chains sequenced from one sample in a study of PD-1 blockade in classical Hodgkin lymphoma. Assay: immunoSEQ multiplex PCR; the TCRdb copy retains only in-frame clones and omits some. The top ten clones hold about 15% of a sample with roughly 90,000 clones, nearly 85% of them seen once. Time point indicated: cycle 4 day 1 (C4D1), after more than 5 weeks of nivolumab. Each of the patients experienced relapse following autologous stem cell transplantation, and their brentuximab vedotin exposure differed. This material consisted of peripheral blood mononuclear cells (PBMCs), taken before the fourth cycle of nivolumab. All receptors derive from a human donor with classical Hodgkin lymphoma.

This chain connects TRBV4-1 to TRBJ1-4; a possible D gene is TRBD1 (5 bases). Between the trimmed V and J ends, which lost 1 base and 6 bases, there was a span of 18 bases. Per the germline V gene, CDR1 is MGHRA and CDR2 is YSYEKL. The CDR3 is 17 amino acids. The CDR3 DNA reads as TGCGCCAGCAGCCAAGGGGGGGGGAAAAGGGACCATGAAAAACTGTTTTTT. Amino acid sequence: CASSQGGGKRDHEKLFF.

This clone was found a few times. The V and J genes are TRBV6-6 and TRBJ2-2, with 8 positions matching TRBD2. The CDR3 is 15 residues long. Germline assignment: CDR1 MNHNY and CDR2 SVGAGI (reference sequence). The trim removed 9 bases at V and 4 bases at J, leaving 10 bases unmatched. CDR3 in amino acids: CASSPSGSRTGELFF. In DNA, the CDR3 is TGTGCCAGTTCCCCGAGCGGGAGTCGCACCGGGGAGCTGTTTTTT.

V is TRBV5-1 and J is TRBJ2-5; TRBD2 matches at 7 bases. The CDR3 is 17 amino acids. CDR1 is SGHRS and CDR2 is YFSETQ in the germline V gene. Trimming at V came to 4 bases and at J to 1 base, leaving 13 bases not matched to a gene. The CDR3: CASSPIGATSPQETQYF. CDR3 sequence (DNA): TGCGCCAGCAGCCCAATTGGGGCGACTAGCCCCCAAGAGACCCAGTACTTC.

The V and J genes are TRBV14 and TRBJ2-1; the D gene is possibly TRBD2 (6 bases). Trimming left V 0 bases short and J 9 bases short, with 12 bases between. The germline CDR1 and CDR2 sequences are SGHDN and FVKESK. The CDR3 consists of 14 residues. This CDR3 reads CASSQDLTGVEQFF. DNA of the CDR3: TGTGCCAGCAGCCAAGATCTGACGGGAGTTGAGCAGTTCTTC.

This clone was seen more than once but under ten times. The chain carries TRBV19 and TRBJ1-4; a possible D gene is TRBD1 (6 bases). The CDR3 sequence is 15 residues long. Trimming removed 4 bases at V and 5 bases at J, with 14 bases between. The V gene's germline CDR1 is LNHDA and CDR2 SQIVND (reference sequence). The CDR3 region is CASSNSGTPNEKLFF. For the CDR3, the DNA is TGTGCCAGTAGTAATTCCGGGACACCGAATGAAAAACTGTTTTTT.

The rearrangement uses TRBV18 and TRBJ2-1; TRBD2 aligns across 16 bases. The CDR3 is 16 amino acids. V was pared by 0 bases and J by 9 bases, with 2 bases of the junction left unmatched. Germline assignment: CDR1 KGHSH and CDR2 LQKENI. Here the CDR3 reads CASSPPGLAGGREQFF. CDR3 nucleotide sequence: TGTGCCAGCTCACCACCGGGACTAGCGGGAGGGCGTGAGCAGTTCTTC.

The genes are TRBV5-1 and TRBJ2-1; no firm D call. CDR1 and CDR2 (germline): SGHRS, YFSETQ. The length of the CDR3 is 15 residues. V was trimmed by 0 bases and J by 8 bases, leaving 15 bases between them. CDR3: CASSLAVTWIDEQFF. DNA of the CDR3: TGCGCCAGCAGCTTGGCTGTGACATGGATTGATGAGCAGTTCTTC.

The V call is TRBV2, the J call TRBJ1-2; tentative D call: TRBD1 (5 bases). The CDR3 is 11 residues long. Trimming pared 8 bases from V and 3 bases from J, leaving 7 bases between. Looked up from germline, CDR1 is SNHLY and CDR2 is FYNNEI. CDR3 sequence reads: CASGTYYGYTF. DNA of the CDR3: TGTGCCAGCGGGACCTACTATGGCTACACCTTC.

The chain couples TRBV7-9 to TRBJ2-7; D unresolved. Between the trimmed V and J ends, which lost 0 bases and 6 bases, there was a span of 9 bases. This CDR3 has 13 residues. Germline loops: CDR1 SEHNR, CDR2 FQNEAQ (reference sequence). CDR3 region: CASSLAEVGEQYF. The CDR3, as DNA: TGTGCCAGCAGCTTAGCTGAGGTGGGCGAGCAGTACTTC.

This clone was observed many times. The rearrangement links TRBV7-9 to TRBJ2-1; D gene ambiguous. CDR1 SEHNR and CDR2 FQNEAQ come from the germline V gene (reference sequence). CDR3 length equals 12 residues. The V end lost 4 bases, the J end lost 7 bases, and 8 bases lay between the germline ends. The CDR3 DNA sequence: TGTGCCAGCAGCTCCGAGTGGAATGAGCAGTTCTTC. Translation gives CASSSEWNEQFF.

The genes are TRBV7-2 and TRBJ1-5; a weak D match, TRBD1 (6 bases). The CDR3 length is 16 residues. V was clipped by 2 bases and J by 6 bases, with 17 bases between them. Germline assignment: CDR1 SGHTA and CDR2 FQGNSA. The CDR3 protein is CASSLLTGNEAQPQHF. CDR3 DNA sequence: TGTGCCAGCAGCTTACTTACAGGGAATGAAGCTCAGCCCCAGCATTTT.

The V gene is TRBV4-3, the J gene TRBJ2-1, with D perhaps given as TRBD1 or TRBD2 (5 bases each). Trimming cost V 4 bases and J 6 bases, with 16 bases left between them. The CDR3 runs 15 residues. CDR1 is LGHNA, CDR2 YSLEER, per germline. Here the CDR3 reads CASSLEPRGSNEQFF. DNA of the CDR3: TGCGCCAGCAGCCTCGAACCGAGGGGTAGCAATGAGCAGTTCTTC.

This clone has just a few counts. The rearrangement joins TRBV25-1 to TRBJ2-1, with D hard to call. Germline CDR1 reads MGHDK; CDR2 reads SYGVNS. The CDR3 has 14 amino acids. Trimming removed 4 bases from V and 8 bases from J, with 15 bases in between. The CDR3 sequence: CASSARAIPHEQFF. DNA for the CDR3: TGTGCCAGCAGTGCCCGGGCCATCCCCCATGAGCAGTTCTTC.

The chain combines TRBV10-3 with TRBJ2-7; the match to TRBD1 covers 9 bases. The CDR3 spans 15 residues. Germline CDR1 is ENHRY and CDR2 is SYGVKD. Trimming at V came to 3 bases and at J to 2 bases, leaving 5 bases not matched to a gene. The CDR3 loop reads CAISEGTGSPYEQYF. In DNA form, the CDR3 reads TGTGCCATCAGTGAAGGGACAGGGAGTCCCTACGAGCAGTACTTC.

The chain has TRBV7-3 and TRBJ2-5, with D possibly TRBD2 on 5 matching bases. The germline V gene has CDR1 SGHTA and CDR2 FQGTGA. V was shortened by 5 bases and J by 2 bases, with 9 bases between the two germline ends. The CDR3 is 13 residues long. The CDR3 spells CASSPAGQETQYF. CDR3 nucleotide sequence: TGTGCCAGCAGCCCCGCGGGTCAAGAGACCCAGTACTTC.

The chain joins TRBV7-2 to TRBJ2-6; D gene ambiguous. Germline values: CDR1 SGHTA, CDR2 FQGNSA. The CDR3 has 18 residues. The ends were cut back, 5 bases at V and 5 bases at J, with 22 bases in the middle. CDR3 sequence reads: CASSNRTRRQSRANVLTF. CDR3 coding DNA: TGTGCCAGCAGCAATCGTACGAGACGACAAAGTCGGGCCAACGTCCTGACTTTC.

V is TRBV28 and J is TRBJ2-5; D possibly corresponds to TRBD2 (6 bases). CDR1 is MDHEN, CDR2 SYDVKM, per germline. Trimming pared 5 bases from V and 4 bases from J, leaving 14 bases between. The CDR3 is 14 residues long. The CDR3 protein is CASSSGGLGETQYF. CDR3 nucleotides: TGTGCCAGCAGTAGTGGAGGGTTGGGAGAGACCCAGTACTTC.

The genes are TRBV19 and TRBJ1-1, with D unresolved. Germline CDR1 and CDR2: LNHDA and SQIVND (reference sequence). V shed 0 bases and J shed 7 bases, with 9 bases lying between them. The CDR3 contains 13 residues. CDR3 DNA: TGTGCCAGTAGTATAGATCGCAGACTTGAAGCTTTCTTT. This gives the protein CASSIDRRLEAFF. Full variable domain (missing parts from reference TRBV19 and TRBJ1-1): DGGITQSPKYLFRKEGQNVTLSCEQNLNHDAMYWYRQDPGQGLRLIYYSQIVNDFQKGDIAEGYSVSREKKESFPLTVTSAQKNPTAFYLCASSIDRRLEAFFGQGTRLTVV.

Worth noting for this clone: Distinct nucleotide sequences in the sample also encode this CDR3. The rearrangement uses TRBV4-3 and TRBJ2-7, with 12 nucleotides matching TRBD2. Germline assignment: CDR1 LGHNA and CDR2 YSLEER. Trimming at V came to 4 bases and at J to 4 bases, leaving 5 bases not matched to a gene. The CDR3 runs to 15 residues. CDR3 loop: CASSRGLAGIYEQYF. CDR3 DNA: TGCGCCAGCAGCCGCGGACTAGCGGGGATTTACGAGCAGTACTTC.

The gene calls are TRBV19 and TRBJ2-5; 9 nucleotides align to TRBD2. V lost 3 bases to trimming and J lost 5 bases; unmatched junction nucleotides: 7. This CDR3 comprises 15 residues. CDR1 is LNHDA, CDR2 SQIVND, per germline (reference sequence). The CDR3 DNA is TGTGCCAGTAGTATGCAGCGCGGGGGGGCTGAGACCCAGTACTTC. Amino acid sequence: CASSMQRGGAETQYF.